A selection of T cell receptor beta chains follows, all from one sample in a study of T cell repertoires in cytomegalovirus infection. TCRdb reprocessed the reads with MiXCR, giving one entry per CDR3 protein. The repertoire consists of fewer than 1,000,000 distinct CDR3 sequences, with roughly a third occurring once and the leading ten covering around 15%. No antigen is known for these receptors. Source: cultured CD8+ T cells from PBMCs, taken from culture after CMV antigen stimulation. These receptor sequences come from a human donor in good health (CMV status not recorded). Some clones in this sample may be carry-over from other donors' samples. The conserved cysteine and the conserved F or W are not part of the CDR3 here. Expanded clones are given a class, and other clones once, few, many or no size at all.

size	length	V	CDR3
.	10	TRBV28	ARGEQGNEQY
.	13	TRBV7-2	ASSSRDRLFNEQF
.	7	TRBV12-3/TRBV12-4	ANSYRDG
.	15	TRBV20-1	SASELAGGGSIDEQF
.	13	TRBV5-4	ASSFWDSPYNEQF
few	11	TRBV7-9	ASKDATNEKLF
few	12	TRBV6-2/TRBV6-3	ASSSGQPTDTQY
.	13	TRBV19	ASSSIGGKRDEQF
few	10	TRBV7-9	ASSSGAKGYT
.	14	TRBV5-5	ASSSGTGSLNQPQH
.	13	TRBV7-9	ASSLALDRYYIQY
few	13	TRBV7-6	ASSSPGQGRTEAF
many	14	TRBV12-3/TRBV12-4	ASWGGRGRYQETQY
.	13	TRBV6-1	ASSEGDRHTDTQY
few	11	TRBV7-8	AGSRGGDGELF
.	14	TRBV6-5	ASSYPGRGQKDTQY
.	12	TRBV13	ASSLGRKIYEQY
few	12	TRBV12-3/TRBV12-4	ASSSSGLNTEAF
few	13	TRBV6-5	ASSYDPDRSAEAF
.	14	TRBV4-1	ASSHEFLGVGNEAF
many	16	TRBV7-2	ASPKQLYREGVNTEAF
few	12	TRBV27	ASNYPGMNTEAF
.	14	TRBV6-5	ASSYSWVAAGSPLH
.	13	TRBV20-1	SASPGWSSYNEQF
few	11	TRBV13	ASSPRAGQPQH
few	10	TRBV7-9	ASGRGSDGYT
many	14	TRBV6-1	ASTRGTGLTDTEAF